This T cell receptor beta chain was identified during a study of early T cells in non-severe SARS-CoV-2 infection. Study-level information: Sequencing of unsorted whole blood was done on bulk RNA, leaving chains unpaired.

In its sample, this clonotype ranks as medium-sized. Its specificity is unknown. The V gene's germline CDR1 is MRHNA and CDR2 SNTAGT. The CDR3 has 15 residues. The germline V and J ends were trimmed by 0 bases and 4 bases, with 9 bases remaining between them. Study outcomes and limitations: Private and CD4 specificities were missed by VDJdb matching, skewed to anti-spike CD8.

Unique molecular identifiers (one per individual cDNA molecule) were attached. TCRdb re-called the 5' RACE reads through MiXCR, storing one row per CDR3 protein. Here the sample spans 80,000 or so distinct CDR3 sequences, 10% to 12% being singletons. The sequencing here drew on whole blood, taken at baseline. The sequence was collected from an adult who was a healthcare worker with PCR-confirmed SARS-CoV-2 infection or an uninfected control (not recorded which). The chain recombines TRBV6-4 with TRBJ2-2; the D gene is possibly TRBD1 (5 bases). CDR3 in DNA: TGTGCCAGCAGTGACTCAAGGGGCAGCACCGGGGAGCTGTTTTTT. This gives the protein CASSDSRGSTGELFF.